This TCR beta chain originates from a study of technical replicates of blood from several donors. The assay was immunoSEQ multiplex PCR, and TCRdb's table has in-frame clones only and misses some. The profile covers about 73,000 clones, with roughly 93% appearing a single time and 0.2% to 0.3% taken by the ten largest. Germline CDR1 GTSNPN, CDR2 SVGIG (reference sequence). Trimming left V 5 bases short and J 0 bases short, with 11 bases between. The CDR3 contains 14 residues. The sequencing input was T cells isolated from PBMCs. The origin of this receptor is a human donor in good health. V gene TRBV30 combines with J gene TRBJ1-3, with D perhaps matching TRBD1 (5 bases). CDR3 amino acids: CAWRGLLSGNTIYF. Here the CDR3 DNA reads TGTGCCTGGCGGGGACTTCTCTCTGGAAACACCATATATTTT. Complete variable domain (other parts from reference TRBV30 and TRBJ1-3): SQTIHQWPATLVQPVGSPLSLECTVEGTSNPNLYWYRQAAGRGLQLLFYSVGIGQISSEVPQNLSASRPQDRQFILSSKKLLLSDSGFYLCAWRGLLSGNTIYFGEGSWLTVV.